The rows below give T cell receptor beta chains drawn from one sample of a study of control samples from healthy donors and cancer patients. Sequencing used immunoSEQ multiplex PCR; TCRdb keeps in-frame clones, though not all of them. The sample holds about 150,000 clones; under 95% are singletons and the top ten take about 1.5%. Sequencing was carried out using blood. These TCRs come from a woman aged 18-30 years in good health. Both conserved end residues are part of each CDR3. Fields, in order: CDR3 protein, CDR3 DNA, clone size, V gene, D gene, J gene. A D gene is named only where the DNA matches it firmly. Size is stated for part of the rows, as once, few or many counts, or as a class when the clone is expanded.

CDR3: CASSIDLSPGTGGFGTQYF
DNA: TGTGCCAGTAGTATAGACCTAAGCCCCGGGACAGGGGGCTTCGGGACCCAGTACTTC
size: .
V: TRBV19
D: TRBD1
J: TRBJ2-5

CDR3: CASSSGHTRDTQYF
DNA: TGTGCCAGCAGCTCCGGCCATACTAGAGATACGCAGTATTTT
size: .
V: TRBV7-9
D: .
J: TRBJ2-3

CDR3: CASTIGGRGWNGEAFF
DNA: TGCGCCAGCACCATTGGAGGGAGGGGATGGAACGGTGAAGCTTTCTTT
size: .
V: TRBV5-1
D: .
J: TRBJ1-1

CDR3: CATSGGEGNQPQHF
DNA: TGTGCCACCTCCGGCGGGGAAGGCAATCAGCCCCAGCATTTT
size: .
V: TRBV24-1
D: .
J: TRBJ1-5

CDR3: CASSLVGDFIDTQYF
DNA: TGCGCCAGCAGCTTGGTTGGGGATTTCATAGATACGCAGTATTTT
size: .
V: TRBV5-1
D: .
J: TRBJ2-3

CDR3: CASSRQTQGRGNYGYTF
DNA: TGTGCCAGCAGCCGACAAACACAGGGGAGAGGGAACTATGGCTACACCTTC
size: .
V: TRBV6-6
D: TRBD1
J: TRBJ1-2

CDR3: CAISEGEVGAFF
DNA: TGTGCCATCAGTGAAGGGGAGGTTGGAGCTTTCTTT
size: .
V: TRBV10-3
D: .
J: TRBJ1-1

CDR3: CASSLDGRSLYGYTF
DNA: TGCGCCAGCAGCTTGGATGGCAGGTCCCTCTATGGCTACACCTTC
size: .
V: TRBV5-1
D: .
J: TRBJ1-2

CDR3: CASSRGPYGTGELFF
DNA: TGTGCCAGCAGTCGTGGGCCCTATGGCACCGGGGAGCTGTTTTTT
size: .
V: TRBV6-5
D: .
J: TRBJ2-2

CDR3: CASSQPSDGNTGELFF
DNA: TGTGCCAGCAGCCAGCCCAGTGACGGGAACACCGGGGAGCTGTTTTTT
size: .
V: TRBV7-9
D: .
J: TRBJ2-2

CDR3: CASRGSPTGELFF
DNA: TGTGCCAGCAGGGGCTCCCCCACCGGGGAGCTGTTTTTT
size: .
V: TRBV7-6
D: .
J: TRBJ2-2

CDR3: CASSKTGLAGVEETQYF
DNA: TGCGCCAGCAGTAAAACGGGACTAGCGGGGGTTGAGGAGACCCAGTACTTC
size: .
V: TRBV5-1
D: TRBD2
J: TRBJ2-5

CDR3: CASSRFRGDYGYTF
DNA: TGTGCCAGTAGTAGATTCAGGGGGGACTATGGCTACACCTTC
size: .
V: TRBV19
D: TRBD1
J: TRBJ1-2

CDR3: CATSDPGTGVAGELFF
DNA: TGTGCCACCAGTGATCCCGGGACAGGGGTCGCCGGGGAGCTGTTTTTT
size: .
V: TRBV24-1
D: TRBD1
J: TRBJ2-2

CDR3: CASHPTERSHTGELFF
DNA: TGTGCAAGCCACCCTACCGAGCGGTCCCACACCGGGGAGCTGTTTTTT
size: few
V: TRBV12-2
D: .
J: TRBJ2-2

CDR3: CASSLLENTEAFF
DNA: TGTGCCAGCAGCTTACTAGAGAACACTGAAGCTTTCTTT
size: .
V: TRBV2
D: .
J: TRBJ1-1

CDR3: CASSRGTDTQYF
DNA: TGTGCCAGCAGTCGAGGGACAGATACGCAGTATTTT
size: .
V: TRBV6-2/TRBV6-3
D: .
J: TRBJ2-3

CDR3: CASSQPAGPSLAKNIQYF
DNA: TGTGCCAGCAGCCAGCCGGCGGGGCCCTCTCTAGCCAAAAACATTCAGTACTTC
size: .
V: TRBV11-2
D: .
J: TRBJ2-4

CDR3: CASSVQGSYNEQFF
DNA: TGCGCCAGCAGCGTGCAGGGCTCCTACAATGAGCAGTTCTTC
size: .
V: TRBV5-1
D: .
J: TRBJ2-1

CDR3: CASNLRALGRDTQYF
DNA: TGTGCCAGCAACCTCCGGGCCCTTGGAAGAGATACGCAGTATTTT
size: once
V: TRBV5-6
D: .
J: TRBJ2-3

CDR3: CASSLSGRLTGELFF
DNA: TGTGCCAGCAGCTTAAGCGGGAGGCTCACCGGGGAGCTGTTTTTT
size: .
V: TRBV11-2
D: TRBD2
J: TRBJ2-2

CDR3: CASSFRAGTKNIQYF
DNA: TGTGCCAGCAGCTTTCGGGCGGGGACCAAAAACATTCAGTACTTC
size: .
V: TRBV7-9
D: .
J: TRBJ2-4

CDR3: CASRRGSIYNEQFF
DNA: TGTGCCAGCAGGCGGGGATCTATCTACAATGAGCAGTTCTTC
size: .
V: TRBV27
D: .
J: TRBJ2-1

CDR3: CASSYTDTQYF
DNA: TGTGCCAGCAGCTACACAGATACGCAGTATTTT
size: once
V: TRBV12-3/TRBV12-4
D: .
J: TRBJ2-3

CDR3: CASSQTSGLEQYF
DNA: TGCGCCAGCAGCCAGACGTCAGGTCTCGAGCAGTACTTC
size: .
V: TRBV4-1
D: .
J: TRBJ2-7

CDR3: CASSEGLPSSYEQYF
DNA: TGTGCCAGCAGTGAAGGTCTCCCTAGCTCCTACGAGCAGTACTTC
size: .
V: TRBV2
D: .
J: TRBJ2-7

CDR3: CASSSRGEQYF
DNA: TGTGCCAGCAGTTCCCGGGGGGAGCAGTACTTC
size: .
V: TRBV12-3/TRBV12-4
D: .
J: TRBJ2-7

CDR3: CASSLAATLGYGYTF
DNA: TGTGCCAGCAGCTTAGCCGCCACTCTGGGCTATGGCTACACCTTC
size: .
V: TRBV7-2
D: .
J: TRBJ1-2

CDR3: CSASTWTASNQPQHF
DNA: TGCAGTGCTAGTACATGGACGGCAAGCAATCAGCCCCAGCATTTT
size: .
V: TRBV20-1
D: .
J: TRBJ1-5

CDR3: CASRGWGFTYNSPLHF
DNA: TGCGCCAGCAGGGGGTGGGGGTTTACCTATAATTCACCCCTCCACTTT
size: .
V: TRBV23-1
D: .
J: TRBJ1-6

CDR3: CASSVEGGTSGEAFF
DNA: TGTGCCAGCAGCGTAGAAGGGGGGACAAGTGGTGAAGCTTTCTTT
size: .
V: TRBV9
D: .
J: TRBJ1-1

CDR3: CASSLKGYGYTF
DNA: TGTGCCAGCAGTTTAAAGGGCTATGGCTACACCTTC
size: .
V: TRBV28
D: .
J: TRBJ1-2

CDR3: CATSSLPDFEAFF
DNA: TGTGCCACCAGCAGCTTACCGGACTTTGAAGCTTTCTTT
size: .
V: TRBV15
D: .
J: TRBJ1-1

CDR3: CASSQGYGYGYF
DNA: TGTGCCAGCAGCCAAGGTTATGGGTATGGGTATTTT
size: .
V: TRBV3-1/TRBV3-2
D: .
J: TRBJ2-3

CDR3: CASGYDRVGHTF
DNA: TGTGCTAGTGGTTACGACAGGGTCGGTCACACCTTC
size: once
V: TRBV12-5
D: TRBD1
J: TRBJ1-2

CDR3: CASSADRDILSYGYTF
DNA: TGTGCCAGCAGCGCAGACAGGGACATACTCTCCTATGGCTACACCTTC
size: once
V: TRBV13
D: TRBD1
J: TRBJ1-2

CDR3: CATVGTGLGANVLTF
DNA: TGTGCCACAGTGGGGACAGGGCTTGGGGCCAACGTCCTGACTTTC
size: .
V: TRBV19
D: TRBD1
J: TRBJ2-6

CDR3: CASSDGSPDGYTF
DNA: TGTGCCAGCAGTGACGGGTCACCGGATGGCTACACCTTC
size: .
V: TRBV6-1
D: .
J: TRBJ1-2

CDR3: CASSLKAGDPYEQYF
DNA: TGTGCCAGCAGCTTGAAAGCGGGAGACCCCTACGAGCAGTACTTC
size: .
V: TRBV5-4
D: TRBD2
J: TRBJ2-7

CDR3: CATSSRTGQGDPQHF
DNA: TGTGCCACCAGCAGTAGGACAGGACAGGGGGATCCCCAGCATTTT
size: .
V: TRBV15
D: TRBD1
J: TRBJ1-5

CDR3: CASSPPGNQGQPQHF
DNA: TGTGCCAGCTCACCCCCCGGGAACCAGGGTCAGCCCCAGCATTTT
size: .
V: TRBV18
D: .
J: TRBJ1-5

CDR3: CASSPTAGIDEQFF
DNA: TGCGCCAGCAGCCCTACGGCAGGTATCGATGAGCAGTTCTTC
size: .
V: TRBV5-1
D: .
J: TRBJ2-1

CDR3: CASSFGGDEQFF
DNA: TGTGCCAGCAGTTTTGGAGGGGATGAGCAGTTCTTC
size: .
V: TRBV12-3/TRBV12-4
D: .
J: TRBJ2-1

CDR3: CSVEPWLGAANGYTF
DNA: TGCAGCGTAGAGCCCTGGTTGGGGGCCGCGAATGGCTACACCTTC
size: .
V: TRBV29-1
D: .
J: TRBJ1-2

CDR3: CASSDFRNDGYTF
DNA: TGTGCCAGCTCCGACTTTAGGAATGATGGCTACACCTTC
size: .
V: TRBV2
D: .
J: TRBJ1-2

CDR3: CASSETGVGELFF
DNA: TGTGCCAGCAGTGAAACAGGGGTGGGGGAGCTGTTTTTT
size: once
V: TRBV6-1
D: TRBD1
J: TRBJ2-2

CDR3: CASPGPNYGYTF
DNA: TGTGCCAGCCCAGGGCCTAACTATGGCTACACCTTC
size: .
V: TRBV2
D: .
J: TRBJ1-2

CDR3: CAISQGGPDEQYF
DNA: TGTGCCATCAGCCAGGGAGGGCCCGACGAGCAGTACTTC
size: .
V: TRBV10-3
D: TRBD2
J: TRBJ2-7

CDR3: CASSLLRVQGRTNYGYTF
DNA: TGTGCCAGCAGCTTGCTGAGGGTACAGGGGAGGACTAACTATGGCTACACCTTC
size: .
V: TRBV5-5
D: TRBD1
J: TRBJ1-2